This note documents a single T cell receptor (beta chain) sequence. This sample was taken from a study of blood T cell repertoires in COVID-19. Adults between about 18 and 95 years of age took part from more than 20 US areas. Participants' reported clinical history set cohort assignment. Someone with COVID-19 had been met by exposed participants within 2 weeks before study entry. In the study's own analysis: By means of reference gene primer amplification, nucleated cell counts were estimated. Assay: immunoSEQ multiplex PCR; the TCRdb copy retains only in-frame clones and omits some. Clone size and the V and J calls come from that table; the DNA yielded D and trimming. The sample yields 350,000 or so clones, 88% seen once. The sample was PBMCs or T cells enriched from blood (not recorded which). The TCR originated in a woman in her 30s who had been exposed to COVID-19.

In nucleotides, the CDR3 is TGCGCCAGCAGTGGGGGAGTGGGGGGACTTCCGAGGTCTCCGCAAGAGACCCAGTACTTC. Encoded protein: CASSGGVGGLPRSPQETQYF. V is TRBV10-1 and J is TRBJ2-5; D possibly corresponds to TRBD2 (6 bases). CDR1 and CDR2 from the germline V gene are WNHNN and SYGVQD (reference sequence). The CDR3 contains 20 residues. The V and J ends lost 4 bases and 2 bases respectively, with 29 bases between them.